The 5 T cell receptor beta chains below all came from one sample that was sequenced in a study of early T cells in non-severe SARS-CoV-2 infection. TCRdb independently ran MiXCR on the 5' RACE reads; one entry per CDR3 protein. Here the sample spans some 66,000 distinct CDR3 sequences, about 13% being singletons. Material for sequencing was whole blood. These receptors were obtained from an adult who was a healthcare worker with PCR-confirmed SARS-CoV-2 infection or an uninfected control (not recorded which).

The chain recombines TRBV7-6 with TRBJ2-3; 11 nucleotides align to TRBD1. This CDR3 spans 15 amino acids. CDR1 and CDR2 from the germline V gene are SGHVS and FNYEAQ. The V and J ends lost 5 bases and 4 bases, in that order; junction bases with no gene match: 5. The CDR3 coding sequence is TGTGCCAGCAGCGCGGGACAGGGGGGCTCAGATACGCAGTATTTT. Its protein is CASSAGQGGSDTQYF.

The gene calls are TRBV7-2 and TRBJ2-7; D gene ambiguous. This CDR3 contains 11 residues. The germline V gene encodes CDR1 SGHTA and CDR2 FQGNSA. Trimming left V 5 bases short and J 4 bases short, with 6 bases between. CDR3: CASSRLYEQYF. In DNA form, the CDR3 reads TGTGCCAGCAGCAGGCTTTACGAGCAGTACTTC.

V usage is TRBV11-3 and J usage is TRBJ2-1; 15 bases align to TRBD2. Germline assignment: CDR1 SGHNT and CDR2 YENEEA. The V and J ends lost 4 bases and 6 bases, in that order; junction bases with no gene match: 1. The CDR3 loop spans 15 amino acids. The CDR3, as DNA: TGTGCCAGCAGCTCGGGACTAGCGGGAGGCAATGAGCAGTTCTTC. Translating it yields CASSSGLAGGNEQFF.

This clonotype was seen at least ten times. This rearrangement joins TRBV7-2 to TRBJ2-7; unclear D gene. The V gene's germline CDR1 is SGHTA and CDR2 FQGNSA. CDR3 length equals 14 residues. Trimming removed 6 bases at V and 6 bases at J, with 18 bases between. The CDR3 region is CASRDLGSYGEQYF. CDR3 nucleotide sequence: TGTGCCAGCAGGGATCTCGGATCTTACGGCGAGCAGTACTTC.

The chain links TRBV11-2 to TRBJ1-1; possibly TRBD1 for D (5 bases). Germline V CDR1 and CDR2: SGHAT, FQNNGV. Trimming removed 4 bases at V and 1 base at J, with 13 bases between. CDR3 length: 15 amino acids. The CDR3 region is CASSSYRLGNTEAFF. CDR3 coding DNA: TGTGCCAGCAGCTCATACAGGTTGGGGAACACTGAAGCTTTCTTT.